The present T cell receptor (beta chain) was sequenced within a study of OX40 agonist ivuxolimab in advanced cancers. With regard to this clone: Other DNA sequences in the sample encode the same CDR3.

Produced via immunoSEQ multiplex PCR; TCRdb's table is partial and in-frame only. The table has some 80,000 clones, nearly 90% seen once. Looked up from germline, CDR1 is ENHRY and CDR2 is SYGVKD. The CDR3 is 12 amino acids. The V end lost 3 bases, the J end lost 4 bases, and 4 bases lay between the germline ends. This specimen consisted of CD4+ or CD8+ T cells sorted from blood, obtained in a trial of the OX40 agonist ivuxolimab. V and J are TRBV10-3 and TRBJ1-3; D uncertain. The receptor's source is an adult with an advanced solid tumor such as melanoma, head and neck, liver or kidney cancer. CDR3 DNA: TGTGCCATCAGTGAATCCGGAAACACCATATATTTT. Translated, it gives CAISESGNTIYF.